This T cell receptor (beta chain) was identified during a study of cytomegalovirus exposure and HLA in healthy donors. The study, taken as a whole, reports: Indistinguishable V segments, including TRBV6-2 and TRBV6-3, were excluded. A later analysis showed TCR association rates differing by HLA locus, peaking at DRB1 and lowest at HLA-C.

The CDR3 runs 15 residues. V was cut by 8 bases and J by 0 bases, with 14 bases left in between. Germline CDR1 MNHEY, CDR2 SMNVEV (reference sequence). Vbeta (60) and Jbeta (13) primers were used in the PCR. Repertoires were generated with immunoSEQ multiplex PCR, while TCRdb's copy carries only in-frame clones and drops some. The repertoire holds hundreds of thousands of clones, with approximately 84% as singletons. With regard to this clone: Its antigen is undetermined.

This TCR came from a woman aged 40-49 years in good health and CMV-seronegative. Sample: PBMCs. The chain carries TRBV27 and TRBJ1-5, with D perhaps matching TRBD1 (5 bases). The CDR3 sequence is CASGYTGDSNQPQHF. In DNA form, the CDR3 reads TGTGCCAGCGGCTATACAGGAGATAGCAATCAGCCCCAGCATTTT.